This T cell receptor beta chain is drawn from a study of T cell responses to AZD1222 COVID-19 vaccine. Study-wide background: Second-dose schedules of about 4 or about 12 weeks were combined. General study results and limits: Spike-specific TCRs gained breadth and depth after people received two AZD1222 doses. Mostly white British, mostly female donors; authors suggested clonal diversity may be underestimated.

V lost 8 bases and J lost 1; bases outside the gene matches: 2. This CDR3 spans 12 amino acids. Germline lookup yields CDR1 SGHRS and CDR2 YFSETQ. This clone was seen more than once but under ten times. The target antigen is unknown. Produced via immunoSEQ multiplex PCR; TCRdb's table is partial and in-frame only. The sample gives around 120,000 clones, roughly 90% of which show up once; 8% to 9.5% is in the top ten. Here the sequenced sample was peripheral blood, taken on day 0 of AZD1222 vaccination. The chain combines TRBV5-1 with TRBJ1-1; 7 bases line up with TRBD1. This receptor was taken from an adult in good health. The CDR3 loop is CASGDRNTEAFF. DNA for the CDR3: TGCGCCAGTGGGGACAGGAACACTGAAGCTTTCTTT. The full variable domain, in which reference TRBV5-1 and TRBJ1-1 provide the parts outside the CDR3, is KAGVTQTPRYLIKTRGQQVTLSCSPISGHRSVSWYQQTPGQGLQFLFEYFSETQRNKGNFPGRFSGRQFSNSRSEMNVSTLELGDSALYLCASGDRNTEAFFGQGTRLTVV.